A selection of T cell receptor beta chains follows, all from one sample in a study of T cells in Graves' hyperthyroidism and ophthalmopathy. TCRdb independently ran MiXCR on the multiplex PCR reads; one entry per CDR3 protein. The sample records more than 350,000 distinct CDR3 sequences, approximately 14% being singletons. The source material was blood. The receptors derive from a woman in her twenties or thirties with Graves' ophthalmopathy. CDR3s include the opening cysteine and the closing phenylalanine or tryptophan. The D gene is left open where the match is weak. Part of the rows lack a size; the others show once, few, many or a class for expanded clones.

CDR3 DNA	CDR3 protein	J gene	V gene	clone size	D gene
TGTGCCAGCAGTTTATCGGACAGGGTGTTTACTGAAGCTTTCTTT	CASSLSDRVFTEAFF	TRBJ1-1	TRBV28	many	TRBD1
TGCAGTGCTAAGGGTCCCCGGTCAAGCACTGAAGCTTTCTTT	CSAKGPRSSTEAFF	TRBJ1-1	TRBV20-1	.	.
TGTGCCAGTAGTACCAGTGCCGGCGTAGCCAAAAACATTCAGTACTTC	CASSTSAGVAKNIQYF	TRBJ2-4	TRBV19	.	.
TGTGCCATCAGGGCCGGGACAGAGACTAACACCGGGGAGCTGTTTTTT	CAIRAGTETNTGELFF	TRBJ2-2	TRBV10-3	few	TRBD1
TGTGCCAGCAGCCTTTTCGAAGCAACTGAGCAGTTCTTC	CASSLFEATEQFF	TRBJ2-1	TRBV7-2	many	.
TGCAGTGCTAAAACTTTCGCGGGGGGACGATCCTACGAGCAGTACTTC	CSAKTFAGGRSYEQYF	TRBJ2-7	TRBV20-1	.	TRBD2
TGTGCCAGTAGTAGGTGGCAGGGAGAGTCACCCCTCCACTTT	CASSRWQGESPLHF	TRBJ1-6	TRBV19	few	.
TGTGCCAGCAGCGTAGGGCCCGGGCGAGCTAGCGAGCAGTACTTC	CASSVGPGRASEQYF	TRBJ2-7	TRBV9	.	.
TGTGCCAGCAGTTCCCCGGGACTAGCGGGGGTGGAGACCCAGTACTTC	CASSSPGLAGVETQYF	TRBJ2-5	TRBV6-1	many	TRBD2
TGTGCCACCAGTGATTTGACAGCCATAGATACGCAGTATTTT	CATSDLTAIDTQYF	TRBJ2-3	TRBV24-1	few	.
TGTGCCACCAGTGATCCTCGACAGGGGTGGTACACCGGGGAGCTGTTTTTT	CATSDPRQGWYTGELFF	TRBJ2-2	TRBV24-1	many	TRBD1
TGTGCCAGCAGTTTCCATAGCTCCTACGAGCAGTACTTC	CASSFHSSYEQYF	TRBJ2-7	TRBV27	many	.
TGTGCCAGCAGCTTGAGAGGACTCCAGGGGGGCGCCGGGGAGCTGTTTTTT	CASSLRGLQGGAGELFF	TRBJ2-2	TRBV11-3	many	.